This T cell receptor (beta chain) was documented in a study of blood T cell repertoires in COVID-19. Recruitment covered some 25 US areas and drew participants whose ages spanned roughly 18 to 89 years. Allocation to cohorts depended on clinical history reported by the participants. What the recovered Cohort 3 donors had was two negative PCRs, clearance, or symptom resolution. V shed 5 bases and J 1 base; nucleotides not matched to a gene: 7. The CDR3 is 16 amino acids. Per the germline V gene, CDR1 is SGHAT and CDR2 is FQNNGV. This table comes from immunoSEQ multiplex PCR, and its TCRdb copy is limited to in-frame clones, with some not included. The sample comprises over 400,000 clones, 80% to 90% of which are singletons, and 8.3% rests with the top ten.

The clonotype originates from a woman aged 60-70 years who had recovered from COVID-19. This chain uses TRBV11-2 with TRBJ2-2; 7 nucleotides match TRBD1. The source material was PBMCs or T cells enriched from blood (not recorded which). CDR3 sequence reads: CASSPNRGGNTGELFF. DNA of the CDR3: TGTGCCAGCAGCCCTAACAGGGGCGGGAACACCGGGGAGCTGTTTTTT.